This entry concerns a single T cell receptor (beta chain). TCRdb keeps only in-frame clones here, not all; method: immunoSEQ multiplex PCR. The table lists 55,000 to 85,000 clones, nearly 90% of them singletons. The CDR3 extends over 12 amino acids. Germline loops: CDR1 SGHTA, CDR2 FQGNSA. V lost 2 bases to trimming and J lost 6 bases, with 5 bases between them. These data come from a study of control samples from healthy donors and cancer patients. The chain recombines TRBV7-2 with TRBJ2-4, with a tentative D call TRBD1 (5 bases). Sequencing was done on a sample of PBMCs. This receptor was obtained from a man aged 60 to 75 with lung cancer. The CDR3 spells CASSLQGNIQYF. CDR3 bases: TGTGCCAGCAGCTTACAGGGAAACATTCAGTACTTC.